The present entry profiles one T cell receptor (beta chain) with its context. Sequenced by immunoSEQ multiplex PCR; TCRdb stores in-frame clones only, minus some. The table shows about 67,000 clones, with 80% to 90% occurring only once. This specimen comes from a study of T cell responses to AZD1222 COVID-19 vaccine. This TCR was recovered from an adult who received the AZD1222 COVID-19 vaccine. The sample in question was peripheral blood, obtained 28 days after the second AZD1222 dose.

This CDR3 reads CASCTGTAIYEQYF. DNA for the CDR3: TGCGCCAGCTGCACCGGGACAGCGATCTACGAGCAGTACTTC. The genes are TRBV23-1 and TRBJ2-7; TRBD1 matches 7 bases. TRBV23-1 is flagged as an ORF with uncertain function. The CDR3 sequence is 14 residues long. V gave up 8 bases and J gave up 3 bases; unmatched junction bases: 10.